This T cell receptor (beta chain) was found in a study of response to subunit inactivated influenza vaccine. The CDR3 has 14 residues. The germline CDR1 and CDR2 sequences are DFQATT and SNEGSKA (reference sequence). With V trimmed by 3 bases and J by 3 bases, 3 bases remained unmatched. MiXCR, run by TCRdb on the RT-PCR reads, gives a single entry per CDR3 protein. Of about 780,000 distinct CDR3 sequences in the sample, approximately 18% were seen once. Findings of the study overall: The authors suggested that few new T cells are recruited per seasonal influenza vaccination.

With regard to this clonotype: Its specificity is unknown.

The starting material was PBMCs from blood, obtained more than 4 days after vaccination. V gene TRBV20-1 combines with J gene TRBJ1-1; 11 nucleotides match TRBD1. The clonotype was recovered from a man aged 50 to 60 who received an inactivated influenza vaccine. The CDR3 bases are TGCAGTGCTAGCGGGACAGGGGGAGACACTGAAGCTTTCTTT. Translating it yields CSASGTGGDTEAFF.